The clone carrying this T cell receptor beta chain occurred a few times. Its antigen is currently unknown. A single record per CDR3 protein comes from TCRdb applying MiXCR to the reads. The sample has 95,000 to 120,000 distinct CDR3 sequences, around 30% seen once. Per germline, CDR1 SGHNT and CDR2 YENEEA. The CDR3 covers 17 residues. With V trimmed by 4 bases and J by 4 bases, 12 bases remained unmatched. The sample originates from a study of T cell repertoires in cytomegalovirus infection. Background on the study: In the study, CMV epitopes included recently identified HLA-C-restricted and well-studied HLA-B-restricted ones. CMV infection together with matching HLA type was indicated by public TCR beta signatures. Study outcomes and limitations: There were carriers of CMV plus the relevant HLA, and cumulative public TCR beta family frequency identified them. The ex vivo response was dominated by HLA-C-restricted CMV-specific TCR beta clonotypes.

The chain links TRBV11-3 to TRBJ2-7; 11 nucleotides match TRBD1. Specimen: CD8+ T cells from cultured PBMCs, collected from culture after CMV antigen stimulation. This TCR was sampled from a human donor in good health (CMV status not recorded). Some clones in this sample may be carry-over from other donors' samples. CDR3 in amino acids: CASSYMRGTGGLYEQYF. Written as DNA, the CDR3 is TGTGCCAGCAGCTACATGAGAGGGACAGGGGGATTATACGAGCAGTACTTC.